These 9 T cell receptor beta chains share one sample of origin, sequenced in a study of blood T cell repertoires in COVID-19. Assay: immunoSEQ multiplex PCR; the TCRdb copy retains only in-frame clones and omits some. This table has about 280,000 clones, 90% appearing once. The sequenced sample was PBMCs or T cells enriched from blood (not recorded which). These receptors were obtained from a woman younger than 35 with acute COVID-19.

A remark on this clone: The sample carries other DNA sequences with the same CDR3. The chain joins TRBV28 to TRBJ2-7, with 9 bases identical to TRBD2. Germline V gives CDR1 MDHEN, CDR2 SYDVKM. The CDR3 is 14 residues long. V shed 2 bases and J 5 bases; nucleotides not matched to a gene: 4. CDR3 coding DNA: TGTGCCAGCAGTTTAGCGGGAGGGCCCGACGAGCAGTACTTC. It encodes CASSLAGGPDEQYF.

Turning to this clone: Compared with germline, one end of the junction differs, possibly owing to a read error. The chain uses TRBV30 and TRBJ2-1; 10 nucleotides line up with TRBD2. CDR1 is GTSNPN and CDR2 is SVGIG in the germline V gene (reference sequence). The CDR3 extends over 12 amino acids. The CDR3 here is CTAGGPNNEQFF. The CDR3 DNA follows: TGCACAGCGGGAGGGCCCAACAATGAGCAGTTCTTC.

This rearrangement joins TRBV4-1 to TRBJ2-1; 12 positions agree with TRBD2. The CDR3 length is 19 residues. The J segment lost 5 bases and the V segment lost 0 bases, leaving 11 bases of the junction unmatched. Germline V CDR1 and CDR2: MGHRA, YSYEKL. CDR3 amino acids: CASSQDSLAGGGYNNEQFF. CDR3 DNA sequence: TGCGCCAGCAGCCAAGATAGCCTAGCGGGAGGGGGTTATAACAATGAGCAGTTCTTC.

This clone was seen only once. The rearrangement joins TRBV30 to TRBJ2-5, with TRBD2 as a possible D gene (5 bases). The CDR3 is 15 amino acids. Deletions cut 4 bases from V and 3 bases from J, with 18 bases between. Germline CDR1 is GTSNPN and CDR2 is SVGIG (reference sequence). The CDR3 spells CAWKRSGRKEETQYF. For the CDR3, the DNA is TGTGCCTGGAAGAGGAGCGGTAGGAAAGAAGAGACCCAGTACTTC.

The V call is TRBV14, the J call TRBJ2-7, with D maybe TRBD1 (6 bases). Germline CDR1 SGHDN, CDR2 FVKESK. This CDR3 has 13 residues. Trimming pared 4 bases from V and 6 bases from J, leaving 13 bases between. CDR3 residues: CASSPRSGVEQYF. For the CDR3, the DNA is TGTGCCAGCAGCCCGAGATCAGGGGTCGAGCAGTACTTC.

The V and J genes are TRBV15 and TRBJ2-1; D may be TRBD2 (6 bases). V shed 5 bases and J shed 0 bases, with 14 bases lying between them. Germline CDR1 and CDR2: LNHNV and YYDKDF (reference sequence). The CDR3 covers 16 residues. The CDR3 DNA sequence: TGTGCCACCAGCCTGGGGAGGCTCAGCTCCTACAATGAGCAGTTCTTC. This translates into CATSLGRLSSYNEQFF. The entire variable domain, with the rest obtained from reference TRBV15 and TRBJ2-1, is as follows: DAMVIQNPRYQVTQFGKPVTLSCSQTLNHNVMYWYQQKSSQAPKLLFHYYDKDFNNEADTPDNFQSRRPNTSFCFLDIRSPGLGDTAMYLCATSLGRLSSYNEQFFGPGTRLTVL.

The chain is built from TRBV15 and TRBJ2-2, with D possibly matching TRBD1 (6 bases). The germline CDR1 and CDR2 sequences are LNHNV and YYDKDF (reference sequence). This CDR3 is 19 amino acids long. V gave up 0 bases and J gave up 3 bases, with 20 bases separating them. CDR3 nucleotides: TGTGCCACCAGCAGAGATCCAGGGGCTTCAGGGTACGACACCGGGGAGCTGTTTTTT. Translating it yields CATSRDPGASGYDTGELFF.

In DNA, the CDR3 is TGTGCCAGTAGTATAGATCTTGAGACTAGCGTTTCCTACAATGAGCAGTTCTTC. It specifies CASSIDLETSVSYNEQFF. The V and J genes are TRBV19 and TRBJ2-1; 8 bases match TRBD2. The CDR3 runs to 18 residues. V lost 0 bases and J lost 1; bases outside the gene matches: 8. Germline CDR1 is LNHDA and CDR2 is SQIVND (reference sequence).

CDR3 loop: CASSPGLAEENNEQFF. CDR3 nucleotides: TGTGCCAGCAGCCCAGGACTAGCCGAGGAAAACAATGAGCAGTTCTTC. This chain uses TRBV13 with TRBJ2-1, with 8 nucleotides matching TRBD2. Germline V lookup: CDR1 PRHDT, CDR2 FYEKMQ (reference sequence). This CDR3 is built from 16 residues. The ends lost 5 bases at V and 5 bases at J; junction bases unmatched: 11. Together with reference TRBV13 and TRBJ2-1, the CDR3 gives the full variable domain: AAGVIQSPRHLIKEKRETATLKCYPIPRHDTVYWYQQGPGQDPQFLISFYEKMQSDKGSIPDRFSAQQFSDYHSELNMSSLELGDSALYFCASSPGLAEENNEQFFGPGTRLTVL.